The 10 T cell receptor beta chains listed next were all sequenced from one sample in a study of blood T cells in healthy people across ages. Next came a second PCR, run for about 7 to 12 cycles, which used a sample-barcoded 5' primer along with a J-beta primer mix. TCRdb reprocessed the 5' RACE reads via MiXCR and lists one record per CDR3 protein. In the table there are just over 1 million distinct CDR3 sequences, around 43% of which are singletons. Sequenced sample: blood. These TCRs come from a woman aged 55-75 years in good health.

This chain links TRBV5-5 with TRBJ2-1, with 7 nucleotides matching TRBD2. V trimming: 5 bases; J trimming: 8 bases; junction bases outside the gene matches: 19. The CDR3 has 17 residues. Germline CDR1 and CDR2: SGHKS and YYEKEE (reference sequence). The DNA for the CDR3 is TGTGCCAGCAGTCGAACGGTTACCCGGGAGGTTATCGATGAGCAGTTCTTC. Translating it yields CASSRTVTREVIDEQFF.

The rearrangement links TRBV28 to TRBJ1-2, with D possibly matching TRBD1 (6 bases). The CDR3 runs to 10 residues. Trimming removed 8 bases from V and 7 bases from J, with 8 bases in between. Germline CDR1 reads MDHEN; CDR2 reads SYDVKM. In nucleotides, the CDR3 is TGTGCCAGCCAGGGGACTGGCTACACCTTC. Its protein is CASQGTGYTF.

This clonotype has only one observation. V and J are TRBV30 and TRBJ2-5; 8 bases match TRBD2. V lost 2 bases, J lost 2 bases, and 4 bases stayed unmatched. This CDR3 has 14 amino acids. Germline V lookup: CDR1 GTSNPN, CDR2 SVGIG (reference sequence). The CDR3 is CAWSQRGGQETQYF. The CDR3 DNA sequence: TGTGCCTGGAGTCAACGGGGGGGGCAAGAGACCCAGTACTTC.

J is TRBJ1-6 and V is TRBV27; TRBD1 is a possible D gene (6 bases). In germline, CDR1 is MNHEY, CDR2 SMNVEV (reference sequence). This CDR3 contains 14 residues. Trimming took 6 bases from V and 4 from J, leaving 10 bases between them. CDR3 coding DNA: TGTGCCAGCAGATCGCAGGGGTATAATTCACCCCTCCACTTT. This encodes CASRSQGYNSPLHF.

This sequence joins TRBV28 and TRBJ1-6; maybe TRBD1 (5 bases). CDR1 and CDR2 (germline): MDHEN, SYDVKM. Trimming removed 3 bases from V and 0 bases from J, with 15 bases in between. This CDR3 region has 18 residues. CDR3 DNA: TGTGCCAGCAGTTTTCCCCTGGGGGGGAGCTCCTATAATTCACCCCTCCACTTT. Translated, it gives CASSFPLGGSSYNSPLHF.

This clonotype was seen a handful of times. The chain employs TRBV12-3 or TRBV12-4 and TRBJ1-6, with D tentatively TRBD1 (5 bases). The V end was cut by 7 bases, the J end by 9 bases, with 16 bases between. There are 14 residues in the CDR3. CDR3: CASTPRRVVSPLHF. The DNA for the CDR3 is TGTGCCAGCACTCCCCGCAGGGTGGTTTCACCCCTCCACTTT.

The gene calls are TRBV15 and TRBJ2-1; 7 nucleotides align to TRBD2. Germline V CDR1 and CDR2: LNHNV, YYDKDF (reference sequence). J lost 5 bases, V lost 0 bases, and 7 bases had no gene match. The CDR3 extends over 16 amino acids. The CDR3 region is CATSRDGEGRDNEQFF. In DNA form, the CDR3 reads TGTGCCACCAGCAGAGATGGGGAGGGCCGGGACAATGAGCAGTTCTTC.

This rearrangement joins TRBV25-1 to TRBJ2-7; D gene unclear. Germline CDR1 reads MGHDK; CDR2 reads SYGVNS. Trimming shortened V by 1 base and J by 6 bases, and 13 bases separated the two germline ends. CDR3 length equals 14 residues. The CDR3 here is CASSESGWSAEQYF. CDR3 nucleotides: TGTGCCAGCAGTGAATCGGGTTGGTCGGCCGAGCAGTACTTC.

This clonotype came up many times. This could be a read error, since a much larger clone is one nucleotide away. V is TRBV6-4 and J is TRBJ2-5; 7 positions agree with TRBD2. In germline, CDR1 is MRHNA, CDR2 SNTAGT. The CDR3 is 16 amino acids. Germline trimming cut 5 bases from V and 11 bases from J; bases unmatched to any gene: 20. The CDR3 protein is CASSPLGRGIGNEQYF. The CDR3 bases are TGTGCCAGCAGTCCCCTGGGGCGGGGGATAGGCAATGAGCAGTACTTC.

This chain joins TRBV20-1 and TRBJ2-5, with 7 bases lining up with TRBD1. The DNA end is more similar to TRBJ2-7, so the J call may be wrong. Germline V gene data show CDR1 as DFQATT and CDR2 as SNEGSKA (reference sequence). This CDR3 is built from 12 residues. For the CDR3, the DNA is TGCAGTGCTAGAGGAGACAGGGACGAGCAGTACTTC. Translated, it gives CSARGDRDEQYF.